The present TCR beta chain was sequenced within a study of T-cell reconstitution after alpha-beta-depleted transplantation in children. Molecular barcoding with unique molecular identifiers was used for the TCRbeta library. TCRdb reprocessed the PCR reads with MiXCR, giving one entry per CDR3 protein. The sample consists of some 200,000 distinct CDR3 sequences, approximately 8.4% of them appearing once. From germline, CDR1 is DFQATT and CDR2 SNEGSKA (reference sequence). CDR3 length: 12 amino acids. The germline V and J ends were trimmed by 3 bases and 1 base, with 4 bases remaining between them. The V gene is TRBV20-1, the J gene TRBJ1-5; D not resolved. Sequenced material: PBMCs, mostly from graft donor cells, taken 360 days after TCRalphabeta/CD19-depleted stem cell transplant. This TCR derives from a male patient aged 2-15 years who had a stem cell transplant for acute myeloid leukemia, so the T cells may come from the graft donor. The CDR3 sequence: CSASGSNQPQHF. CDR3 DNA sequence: TGCAGTGCTAGCGGGAGCAATCAGCCCCAGCATTTT.